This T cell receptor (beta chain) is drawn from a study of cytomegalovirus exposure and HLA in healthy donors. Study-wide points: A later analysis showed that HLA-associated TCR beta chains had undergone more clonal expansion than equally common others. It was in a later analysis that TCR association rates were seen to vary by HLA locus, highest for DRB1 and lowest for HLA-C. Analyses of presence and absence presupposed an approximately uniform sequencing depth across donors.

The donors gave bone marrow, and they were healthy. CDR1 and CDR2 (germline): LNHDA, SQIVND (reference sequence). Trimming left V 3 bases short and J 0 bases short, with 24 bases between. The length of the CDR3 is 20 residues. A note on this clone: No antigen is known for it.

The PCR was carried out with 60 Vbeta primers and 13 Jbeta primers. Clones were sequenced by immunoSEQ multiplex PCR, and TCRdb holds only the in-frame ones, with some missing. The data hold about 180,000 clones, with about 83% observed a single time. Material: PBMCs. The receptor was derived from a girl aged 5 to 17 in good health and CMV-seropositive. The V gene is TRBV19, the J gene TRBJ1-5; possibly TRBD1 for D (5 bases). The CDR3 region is CASSIGSPGLRTYSNQPQHF. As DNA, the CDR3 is TGTGCCAGTAGTATTGGGAGTCCGGGACTGCGAACTTATAGCAATCAGCCCCAGCATTTT.